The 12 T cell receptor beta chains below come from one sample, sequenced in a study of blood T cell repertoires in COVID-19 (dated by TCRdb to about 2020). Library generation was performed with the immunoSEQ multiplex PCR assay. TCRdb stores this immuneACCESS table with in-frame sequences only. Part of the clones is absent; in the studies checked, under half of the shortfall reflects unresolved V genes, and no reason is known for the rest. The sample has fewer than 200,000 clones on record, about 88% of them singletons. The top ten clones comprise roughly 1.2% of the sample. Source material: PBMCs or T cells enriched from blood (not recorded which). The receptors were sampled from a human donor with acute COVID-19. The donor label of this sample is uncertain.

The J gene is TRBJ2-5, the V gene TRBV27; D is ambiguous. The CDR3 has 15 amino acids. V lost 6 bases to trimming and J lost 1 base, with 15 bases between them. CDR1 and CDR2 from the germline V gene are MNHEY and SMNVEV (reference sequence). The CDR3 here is CASSPKLVVQETQYF. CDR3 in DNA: TGTGCCAGCAGCCCAAAATTAGTCGTCCAAGAGACCCAGTACTTC.

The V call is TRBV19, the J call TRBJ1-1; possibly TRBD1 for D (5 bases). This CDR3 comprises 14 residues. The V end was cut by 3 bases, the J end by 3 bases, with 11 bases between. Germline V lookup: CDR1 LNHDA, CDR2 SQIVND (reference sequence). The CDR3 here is CASSMGGVYTEAFF. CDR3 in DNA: TGTGCCAGTAGTATGGGAGGGGTCTACACTGAAGCTTTCTTT.

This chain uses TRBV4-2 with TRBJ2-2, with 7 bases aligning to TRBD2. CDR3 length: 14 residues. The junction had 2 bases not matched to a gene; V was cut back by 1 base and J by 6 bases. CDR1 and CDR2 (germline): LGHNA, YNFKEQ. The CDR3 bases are TGTGCCAGCAGCCAAGCTCGGGGGGCCGGGGAGCTGTTTTTT. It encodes CASSQARGAGELFF.

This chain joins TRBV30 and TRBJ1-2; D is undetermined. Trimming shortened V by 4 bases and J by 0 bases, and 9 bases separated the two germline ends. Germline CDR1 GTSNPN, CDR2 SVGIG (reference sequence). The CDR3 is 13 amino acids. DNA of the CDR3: TGTGCCTGGAAAAGTTCAGCTAACTATGGCTACACCTTC. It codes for CAWKSSANYGYTF.

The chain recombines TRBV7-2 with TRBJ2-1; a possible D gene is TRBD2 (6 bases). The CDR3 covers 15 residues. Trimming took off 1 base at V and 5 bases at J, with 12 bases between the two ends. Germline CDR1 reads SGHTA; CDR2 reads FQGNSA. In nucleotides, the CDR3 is TGTGCCAGCAGCTTAGTCGTGGCGGGGCACAATGAGCAGTTCTTC. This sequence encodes CASSLVVAGHNEQFF.

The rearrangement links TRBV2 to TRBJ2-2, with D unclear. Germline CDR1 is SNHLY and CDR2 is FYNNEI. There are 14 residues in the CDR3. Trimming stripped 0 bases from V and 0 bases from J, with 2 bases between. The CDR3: CASSEASNTGELFF. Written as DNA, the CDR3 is TGTGCCAGCAGTGAAGCCTCGAACACCGGGGAGCTGTTTTTT.

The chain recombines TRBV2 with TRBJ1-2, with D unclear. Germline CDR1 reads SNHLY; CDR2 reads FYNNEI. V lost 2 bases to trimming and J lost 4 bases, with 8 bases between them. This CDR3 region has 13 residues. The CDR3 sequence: CASSEPVAYGYTF. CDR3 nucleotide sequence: TGTGCCAGCAGTGAACCGGTTGCCTATGGCTACACCTTC.

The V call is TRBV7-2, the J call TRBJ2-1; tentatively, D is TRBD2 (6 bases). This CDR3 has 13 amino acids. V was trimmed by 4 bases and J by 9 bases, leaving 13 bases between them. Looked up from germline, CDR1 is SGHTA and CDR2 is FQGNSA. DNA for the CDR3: TGTGCCAGCAGCTCAATCCCGGGACTTGAGCAGTTCTTC. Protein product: CASSSIPGLEQFF.

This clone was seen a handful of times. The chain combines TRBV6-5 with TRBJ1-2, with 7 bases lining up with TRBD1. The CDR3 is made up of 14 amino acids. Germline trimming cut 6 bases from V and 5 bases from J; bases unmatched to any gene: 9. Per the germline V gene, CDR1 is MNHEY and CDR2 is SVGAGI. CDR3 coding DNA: TGTGCCAGCAGGCTACAGGGGTATGGGTATGGCTACACCTTC. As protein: CASRLQGYGYGYTF.

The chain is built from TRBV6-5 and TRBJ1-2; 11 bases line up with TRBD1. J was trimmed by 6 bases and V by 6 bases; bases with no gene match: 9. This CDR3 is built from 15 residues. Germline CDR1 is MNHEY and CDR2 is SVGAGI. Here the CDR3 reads CASSVTWTGGHGYTF. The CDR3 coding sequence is TGTGCCAGCAGCGTTACTTGGACAGGGGGCCATGGCTACACCTTC.

The CDR3 nucleotides are TGTGCCAGCAGCCGATATGGACAGGGGGGTGAGACCCAGTACTTC. Translation gives CASSRYGQGGETQYF. The genes are TRBV3-1 (or the pseudogene TRBV3-2) and TRBJ2-5, with 10 bases aligning to TRBD1. Germline CDR1 is LGHDT and CDR2 is YNNKEL (reference sequence). The CDR3 consists of 15 residues. The junction had 7 bases not matched to a gene; V was cut back by 4 bases and J by 5 bases.

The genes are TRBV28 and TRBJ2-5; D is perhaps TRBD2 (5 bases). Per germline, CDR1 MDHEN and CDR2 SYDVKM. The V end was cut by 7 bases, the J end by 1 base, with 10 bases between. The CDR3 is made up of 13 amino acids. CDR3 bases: TGTGCCAGCACGGGATGGCTCCAAGAGACCCAGTACTTC. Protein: CASTGWLQETQYF.